This passage covers 15 T cell receptor beta chains from one sample sequenced in a study of cytomegalovirus exposure and HLA in healthy donors. The PCR employed 60 Vbeta primers together with 13 Jbeta primers. The data were produced by immunoSEQ multiplex PCR, yet TCRdb's version contains in-frame clones alone and is incomplete. The sample yields some 160,000 clones, about 72% seen once. Specimen: PBMCs. Receptor source: a male donor in good health and CMV-seronegative.

This sequence joins TRBV11-2 and TRBJ2-7; TRBD1 matches at 7 bases. V gave up 5 bases and J gave up 2 bases; unmatched junction bases: 3. CDR1 is SGHAT, CDR2 FQNNGV, per germline. The CDR3 spans 13 residues. The CDR3 coding sequence is TGTGCCAGCAGCGGGGACAGCACCTACGAGCAGTACTTC. Its protein is CASSGDSTYEQYF.

V usage is TRBV28 and J usage is TRBJ1-4; maybe TRBD1 (5 bases). V lost 1 base and J 0 bases, leaving 9 bases between the germline ends. CDR1 MDHEN and CDR2 SYDVKM come from the germline V gene. The CDR3 is 16 amino acids. CDR3 DNA sequence: TGTGCCAGCAGTTTATTAGGGGATGCAACTAATGAAAAACTGTTTTTT. Residues: CASSLLGDATNEKLFF.

The CDR3 sequence is CASSEGAGLMNTEAFF. The DNA for the CDR3 is TGTGCCAGCAGTGAAGGTGCAGGGCTCATGAACACTGAAGCTTTCTTT. V and J are TRBV2 and TRBJ1-1; perhaps TRBD1 as D (5 bases). The V and J ends lost 1 base and 0 bases respectively, with 12 bases between them. CDR1 is SNHLY and CDR2 is FYNNEI in the germline V gene. There are 16 residues in the CDR3.

The chain couples TRBV19 to TRBJ2-7, with 9 bases identical to TRBD1. CDR1 and CDR2 from the germline V gene are LNHDA and SQIVND (reference sequence). This CDR3 has 15 residues. J was trimmed by 3 bases and V by 2 bases; bases with no gene match: 5. The CDR3 DNA is TGTGCCAGTAGTATAAGACAGGGGGGCGGCTACGAGCAGTACTTC. Protein product: CASSIRQGGGYEQYF.

The chain couples TRBV19 to TRBJ2-7, with a weak D call TRBD1 (5 bases). V was clipped by 9 bases and J by 5 bases, with 14 bases between them. Germline assignment: CDR1 LNHDA and CDR2 SQIVND (reference sequence). The CDR3 is made up of 12 amino acids. The CDR3 bases are TGTGCCAGCCACTCCCCAGGGAACGAGCAGTACTTC. Translated: CASHSPGNEQYF.

This clone was counted between two and nine times. The V call is TRBV7-2, the J call TRBJ2-5, with 8 bases matching TRBD2. Unmatched junction bases numbered 3, after V lost 2 bases and J lost 4 bases. CDR3 length: 14 residues. The germline V gene encodes CDR1 SGHTA and CDR2 FQGNSA. The CDR3 sequence is CASSLTGGLETQYF. The CDR3 DNA sequence: TGTGCCAGCAGCTTAACGGGGGGGCTAGAGACCCAGTACTTC.

The chain couples TRBV7-9 to TRBJ2-5, with TRBD2 as a possible D gene (5 bases). This CDR3 has 12 residues. Trimming took off 2 bases at V and 5 bases at J, with 6 bases between the two ends. Per germline, CDR1 SEHNR and CDR2 FQNEAQ (reference sequence). CDR3 sequence (DNA): TGTGCCAGCAGCTTAAGGGAGGAGACCCAGTACTTC. It specifies CASSLREETQYF.

In nucleotides, the CDR3 is TGTGCCAGCAGCGTGACAGGGGCCACTGAAGCTTTCTTT. This translates into CASSVTGATEAFF. The chain combines TRBV27 with TRBJ1-1; 8 positions agree with TRBD1. The germline CDR1 and CDR2 sequences are MNHEY and SMNVEV (reference sequence). The V and J ends lost 6 bases and 4 bases, in that order; junction bases with no gene match: 4. The CDR3 has 13 amino acids.

The chain employs TRBV5-4 and TRBJ2-5, with TRBD2 matching over 12 bases. CDR3 size: 17 residues. Germline CDR1 is SGHNT and CDR2 is YYREEE (reference sequence). V gave up 4 bases and J gave up 5 bases; unmatched junction bases: 12. CDR3 residues: CASSRRTSGAPGETQYF. The CDR3 DNA sequence: TGTGCCAGCAGCCGCCGGACTAGCGGGGCTCCCGGGGAGACCCAGTACTTC.

The J gene is TRBJ2-5, the V gene TRBV27, with D perhaps TRBD2 (7 bases). This CDR3 spans 13 amino acids. Germline values: CDR1 MNHEY, CDR2 SMNVEV (reference sequence). The V and J ends lost 6 bases and 5 bases respectively, with 13 bases between them. CDR3 amino acids: CASRGGARETQYF. Here the CDR3 DNA reads TGTGCCAGCAGGGGGGGGGCGCGGGAGACCCAGTACTTC.

V usage is TRBV19 and J usage is TRBJ2-7; the D is unclear. The CDR3 contains 12 residues. V lost 5 bases and J lost 6, with 11 bases in between. CDR1 and CDR2 from the germline V gene are LNHDA and SQIVND (reference sequence). CDR3 protein: CASSVSPSEQYF. In DNA form, the CDR3 reads TGTGCCAGTAGTGTATCCCCTTCCGAGCAGTACTTC. The full variable domain, rest sourced from reference TRBV19 and TRBJ2-7, is DGGITQSPKYLFRKEGQNVTLSCEQNLNHDAMYWYRQDPGQGLRLIYYSQIVNDFQKGDIAEGYSVSREKKESFPLTVTSAQKNPTAFYLCASSVSPSEQYFGPGTRLTVT.

This chain connects TRBV29-1 to TRBJ2-1; TRBD2 aligns across 12 bases. CDR1 SQVTM and CDR2 ANQGSEA come from the germline V gene. J lost 8 bases, V lost 8 bases, and 7 bases had no gene match. The CDR3 covers 13 residues. This CDR3 reads CSCLAGGRDEQFF. DNA for the CDR3: TGCAGCTGCCTAGCGGGGGGGAGGGATGAGCAGTTCTTC.

J is TRBJ1-5 and V is TRBV28; TRBD1 agrees at 7 bases. Trimming at V came to 2 bases and at J to 2 bases, leaving 9 bases not matched to a gene. This CDR3 region has 17 residues. CDR1 is MDHEN and CDR2 is SYDVKM in the germline V gene. CDR3 protein: CASSLRRGRRGNQPQHF. CDR3 nucleotide sequence: TGTGCCAGCAGTTTACGCAGGGGGAGGAGAGGCAATCAGCCCCAGCATTTT.

The rearrangement links TRBV7-2 to TRBJ2-1, with D unclear. Per germline, CDR1 SGHTA and CDR2 FQGNSA. This CDR3 is built from 11 residues. Deletions cut 3 bases from V and 7 bases from J, with 4 bases between. CDR3 protein: CASSFGNEQFF. In nucleotides, the CDR3 is TGTGCCAGCAGCTTCGGTAATGAGCAGTTCTTC.

This clone was seen more than once but under ten times. The chain joins TRBV9 to TRBJ2-1, with 11 bases that match TRBD2. Germline-derived CDR1 and CDR2 are SGDLS and YYNGEE. V was clipped by 7 bases and J by 9 bases; unmatched bases: 9. The CDR3 is 14 amino acids. In DNA form, the CDR3 reads TGTGCCAGCGACTTTAGCGGGAGGGCCTCTGAGCAGTTCTTC. As protein: CASDFSGRASEQFF.